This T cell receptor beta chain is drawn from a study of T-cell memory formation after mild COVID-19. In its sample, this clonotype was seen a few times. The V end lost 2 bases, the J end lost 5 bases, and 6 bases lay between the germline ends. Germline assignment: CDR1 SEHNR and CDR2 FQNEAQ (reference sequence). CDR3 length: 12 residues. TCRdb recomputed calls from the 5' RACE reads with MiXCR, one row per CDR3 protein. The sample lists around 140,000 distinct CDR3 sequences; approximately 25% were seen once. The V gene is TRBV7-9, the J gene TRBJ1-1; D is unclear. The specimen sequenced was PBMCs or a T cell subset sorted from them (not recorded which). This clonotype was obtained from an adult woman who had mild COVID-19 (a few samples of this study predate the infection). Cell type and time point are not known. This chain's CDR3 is CASSLIGTEAFF. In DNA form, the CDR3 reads TGTGCCAGCAGCTTAATCGGGACTGAAGCTTTCTTT.